A selection of T cell receptor beta chains follows, all from one sample in a study of control samples from healthy donors and cancer patients. The data were produced by immunoSEQ multiplex PCR, yet TCRdb's version contains in-frame clones alone and is incomplete. The sample comprises about 79,000 clones, roughly 93% of which are singletons, and 0.95% to 1.5% rests with the top ten. The sample taken for sequencing was PBMCs. These receptors originate from a middle-aged woman with lung cancer. CDR3s include the opening cysteine and the closing phenylalanine or tryptophan. Fields, in order: J gene, V gene, CDR3 protein.

J: TRBJ2-7
V: TRBV10-3
CDR3: CAISAVAGAGETYEQYF

J: TRBJ2-1
V: TRBV28
CDR3: CASSNPGLANEQFF

J: TRBJ1-5
V: TRBV19
CDR3: CASRAGDQPQHF

J: TRBJ2-3
V: TRBV10-3
CDR3: CAISEWQADTQYF

J: TRBJ2-1
V: TRBV2
CDR3: CASSASVLIAYNEQFF

J: TRBJ1-5
V: TRBV7-2
CDR3: CASSLQVLGNQPQHF

J: TRBJ1-1
V: TRBV7-2
CDR3: CASSPYPVNTEAFF

J: TRBJ2-3
V: TRBV3-1/TRBV3-2
CDR3: CASSARGASTDTQYF

J: TRBJ1-2
V: TRBV7-9
CDR3: CASSPPPGQGSYGYTF

J: TRBJ1-2
V: TRBV5-1
CDR3: CASSLTAGPYGYTF

J: TRBJ1-2
V: TRBV25-1
CDR3: CASSEGSHYGYTF

J: TRBJ1-3
V: TRBV7-8
CDR3: CASSFPGPGPHLISGNTIYF

J: TRBJ1-1
V: TRBV14
CDR3: CASSLQGQVRDTEAFF

J: TRBJ1-6
V: TRBV3-1/TRBV3-2
CDR3: CASSQEDASPLHF

J: TRBJ1-1
V: TRBV9
CDR3: CASSVPENTEAFF

J: TRBJ1-1
V: TRBV6-5
CDR3: CASSGDRAWTEAFF